This T cell receptor beta chain was sequenced in a study of blood T cell repertoires in COVID-19. Germline lookup yields CDR1 LNHNV and CDR2 YYDKDF (reference sequence). The CDR3 covers 17 residues. Trimming took 0 bases from V and 2 from J, leaving 14 bases between them. Original processing notes: Estimation of nucleated cell counts relied on the amplification of reference gene primers. The repertoire was sequenced with immunoSEQ multiplex PCR; TCRdb's copy has only in-frame clones and lacks some. V and J calls and clone size are given by that table; D and trimming were obtained from the DNA. The data show under 200,000 clones, with 85% to 90% seen just once and over 9% held by the top ten.

The sequenced sample consisted of peripheral blood. The gene calls are TRBV15 and TRBJ1-5; maybe TRBD1 (5 bases). The receptor was isolated from a woman in her seventies with COVID-19, enrolled during active disease. The CDR3 DNA follows: TGTGCCACCAGCAGAGATGGGGCGGGACGCGGCAATCAGCCCCAGCATTTT. Its translation is CATSRDGAGRGNQPQHF.